These T cell receptor beta chains were read from a single sample in a study of T cells in Graves' hyperthyroidism and ophthalmopathy. One entry per CDR3 protein results from TCRdb running MiXCR on the multiplex PCR reads. The sample records hundreds of thousands of distinct CDR3 sequences, roughly a quarter being singletons. Sequenced sample: blood. Receptors originate from a middle-aged woman with Graves' ophthalmopathy. The CDR3 runs from the conserved cysteine through the conserved F or W. Fields, in order: D gene, J gene, V gene, clone size, CDR3 protein, CDR3 DNA. A D gene is named only where the DNA matches it firmly. For some rows the clone size is stated as once, few or many, or as a class when expanded; others skip it.

D: -; J: TRBJ1-1; V: TRBV6-5; size: -; CDR3: CASSYSGVEGFF; DNA: TGTGCCAGCAGTTACTCGGGAGTCGAGGGTTTCTTT
D: -; J: TRBJ2-7; V: TRBV28; size: many; CDR3: CASTVGRSYEQYF; DNA: TGTGCCAGCACCGTGGGCCGATCCTACGAGCAGTACTTC
D: TRBD2; J: TRBJ2-7; V: TRBV7-2; size: many; CDR3: CASSRTSSSYEQYF; DNA: TGTGCCAGCAGCCGGACTAGCTCATCCTACGAGCAGTACTTC
D: -; J: TRBJ1-2; V: TRBV6-1; size: many; CDR3: CASSGPSLDGYTF; DNA: TGTGCCAGCAGTGGGCCCTCGTTGGATGGCTACACCTTC
D: -; J: TRBJ1-5; V: TRBV20-1; size: -; CDR3: CSAREFAVGPSNQPQHF; DNA: TGCAGTGCTAGAGAATTCGCGGTGGGCCCCAGCAATCAGCCCCAGCATTTT
D: -; J: TRBJ1-5; V: TRBV15; size: many; CDR3: CATSRAQRGLDPQHF; DNA: TGTGCCACCAGCAGGGCCCAGCGGGGACTCGACCCCCAGCATTTT
D: -; J: TRBJ2-7; V: TRBV28; size: many; CDR3: CASSLGGEVYEQYF; DNA: TGTGCCAGCAGTTTGGGGGGAGAGGTCTACGAGCAGTACTTC
D: -; J: TRBJ2-3; V: TRBV14; size: many; CDR3: CASSRVSDTDTQYF; DNA: TGTGCCAGCAGCAGGGTTAGCGACACAGATACGCAGTATTTT
D: -; J: TRBJ2-5; V: TRBV12-3/TRBV12-4; size: many; CDR3: CASSLGHPETQYF; DNA: TGTGCCAGCAGTTTGGGTCACCCAGAGACCCAGTACTTC
D: -; J: TRBJ1-1; V: TRBV28; size: many; CDR3: CASSPGLWFTEAFF; DNA: TGTGCCAGCAGTCCAGGGTTGTGGTTCACTGAAGCTTTCTTT
D: -; J: TRBJ1-1; V: TRBV7-2; size: many; CDR3: CASGVTNTEAFF; DNA: TGTGCCAGCGGGGTAACGAACACTGAAGCTTTCTTT
D: -; J: TRBJ1-1; V: TRBV14; size: -; CDR3: CATSPRRGTEAFF; DNA: TGTGCCACCAGTCCCCGCAGGGGAACTGAAGCTTTCTTT
D: TRBD2; J: TRBJ2-7; V: TRBV10-3; size: many; CDR3: CAGQPTPGLAFHEQYF; DNA: TGTGCCGGCCAACCAACTCCGGGACTAGCGTTCCACGAGCAGTACTTC
D: -; J: TRBJ1-2; V: TRBV6-1; size: -; CDR3: CASSPDEGRAYGYNF; DNA: TGTGCCAGCAGTCCAGACGAGGGTCGGGCCTATGGCTACAACTTC
D: -; J: TRBJ1-5; V: TRBV6-1; size: -; CDR3: CASSEVGSGGVRSQPQHF; DNA: TGTGCCAGCAGTGAAGTCGGATCTGGGGGCGTGAGGAGTCAGCCCCAGCATTTT
D: -; J: TRBJ2-7; V: TRBV20-1; size: many; CDR3: CSARKNRDTHEQYF; DNA: TGCAGTGCTAGGAAGAACCGGGACACCCACGAGCAGTACTTC
D: TRBD1; J: TRBJ1-5; V: TRBV12-3/TRBV12-4; size: -; CDR3: CASSLGGQVYSNQPQHF; DNA: TGTGCCAGCAGTTTAGGCGGACAGGTATATAGCAATCAGCCCCAGCATTTT
D: TRBD1; J: TRBJ2-5; V: TRBV28; size: many; CDR3: CASSLYWDRQETQYF; DNA: TGTGCCAGCAGTTTATATTGGGACAGACAAGAGACCCAGTACTTC
D: TRBD1; J: TRBJ1-1; V: TRBV6-5; size: many; CDR3: CASRMGQLNTEAFF; DNA: TGTGCCAGCAGAATGGGACAGTTGAACACTGAAGCTTTCTTT
D: TRBD2; J: TRBJ2-2; V: TRBV7-3; size: many; CDR3: CASSPGRATGELFF; DNA: TGTGCCAGCAGCCCTGGGAGGGCCACCGGGGAGCTGTTTTTT
D: -; J: TRBJ2-2; V: TRBV6-2/TRBV6-3; size: many; CDR3: CASSYLTVNTGELFF; DNA: TGTGCCAGCAGTTACTTGACAGTGAACACCGGGGAGCTGTTTTTT
D: TRBD2; J: TRBJ2-7; V: TRBV11-2; size: many; CDR3: CASSLGTSGSWEQYF; DNA: TGTGCCAGCAGCTTAGGGACTAGCGGGAGTTGGGAGCAGTACTTC
D: -; J: TRBJ2-5; V: TRBV15; size: -; CDR3: CATSREGYREETQYF; DNA: TGTGCCACCAGCAGAGAAGGGTACCGAGAAGAGACCCAGTACTTC
D: -; J: TRBJ2-7; V: TRBV20-1; size: -; CDR3: CSARDTLLYEQYF; DNA: TGCAGTGCTAGAGATACACTTTTGTACGAGCAGTACTTC
D: TRBD1; J: TRBJ2-7; V: TRBV12-3/TRBV12-4; size: many; CDR3: CASSKGQGSYEQYF; DNA: TGTGCCAGCAGTAAAGGACAGGGGTCGTACGAGCAGTACTTC
D: -; J: TRBJ2-5; V: TRBV20-1; size: many; CDR3: CSARDLGDLQETQYF; DNA: TGCAGTGCTAGAGATCTCGGGGACCTCCAAGAGACCCAGTACTTC
D: -; J: TRBJ1-2; V: TRBV2; size: -; CDR3: CAGTQGSSIRGYTF; DNA: TGTGCCGGGACCCAGGGTTCCTCAATTCGGGGCTACACCTTC
D: -; J: TRBJ2-5; V: TRBV28; size: many; CDR3: CASSLGGVATQYF; DNA: TGTGCCAGCAGTTTGGGGGGAGTGGCGACCCAGTACTTC
D: -; J: TRBJ2-7; V: TRBV7-2; size: many; CDR3: CASSGWYEQYF; DNA: TGTGCCAGCAGCGGGTGGTACGAGCAGTACTTC
D: TRBD2; J: TRBJ2-5; V: TRBV28; size: -; CDR3: CASSLVAGGQETQYF; DNA: TGTGCCAGCAGTTTAGTCGCGGGGGGGCAAGAGACCCAGTACTTC
D: -; J: TRBJ2-1; V: TRBV6-1; size: few; CDR3: CASWRRPYNEQFF; DNA: TGTGCCAGTTGGAGAAGGCCGTACAATGAGCAGTTCTTC
D: -; J: TRBJ1-1; V: TRBV29-1; size: -; CDR3: CSVLGRGGAMNTEAFF; DNA: TGCAGCGTTTTAGGGAGGGGTGGTGCCATGAACACTGAAGCTTTCTTT
D: -; J: TRBJ1-1; V: TRBV11-3; size: -; CDR3: CASTHSMNTEAFF; DNA: TGTGCCAGCACGCACTCAATGAACACTGAAGCTTTCTTT
D: TRBD1; J: TRBJ1-1; V: TRBV5-1; size: many; CDR3: CASSLGTGVTEAFF; DNA: TGCGCCAGCAGCTTGGGAACAGGGGTCACTGAAGCTTTCTTT
D: -; J: TRBJ1-2; V: TRBV20-1; size: many; CDR3: CSALTASYGYTF; DNA: TGCAGTGCTCTCACAGCGAGCTATGGCTACACCTTC
D: TRBD1; J: TRBJ2-7; V: TRBV6-1; size: few; CDR3: CASTQRDRVYEQYF; DNA: TGTGCCAGCACCCAACGGGACAGGGTCTACGAGCAGTACTTC
D: -; J: TRBJ2-2; V: TRBV4-1; size: many; CDR3: CASSHRQKGTGELFF; DNA: TGCGCCAGCAGCCATAGACAGAAGGGCACCGGGGAGCTGTTTTTT
D: -; J: TRBJ2-5; V: TRBV29-1; size: many; CDR3: CSADVEETQYF; DNA: TGCAGCGCCGATGTTGAAGAGACCCAGTACTTC